This paragraph reports one T cell receptor (beta chain). Its specific antigen is unknown. No much larger clone is present one base from it, and per-base qualities are unavailable. The sample is drawn from a study of shared clonotypes between healthy human individuals (TCRdb year 2020). About the full investigation: Three men and two women, aged 18 to 49 years, made up the cohort. To increase sequencing depth and limit assay-specific biases, different laboratories used diverse techniques to prepare libraries and sequence TCR repertoires. Per donor, three plates each were used for CD4 naive and CD4 memory, two for CD8 naive, and one for CD8 memory. To estimate repertoire size and how much clonotype sharing occurs between individuals, the study deeply sequenced the blood TCR repertoires of five or six healthy adults. Leukapheresis yielded between about 0.9 and 9.5 billion PBMCs per donor. Results and caveats for the whole study, not just this receptor: Rarefaction of sorted-subset datasets indicated incomplete sequencing despite the large sequencing depth. The small number of donors limited the genetic and exposure-history diversity represented. Based on pairwise subsampling, the degree of clonotype sharing among donors was expected to be affected by sequencing depth. When four donors were compared, the shared fraction of clonotypes was roughly 5% for naive CD4, approximately 3.3% for naive CD8, 2% to 2.5% for memory CD4, and around 0.37% for memory CD8. Compared with non-shared clonotypes, the clonotypes found in all four sorted-subset donors had higher generation probabilities. Naive subsets generally had larger estimated clonotype richness than memory subsets. Sampling was restricted to blood, and TCR repertoires in tissues likely differ from the TCR repertoires found in blood.

Using the deep immunoSEQ assay, TCR CDR3 regions were amplified from genomic DNA by multiplex PCR. For each cell subset, the extracted genomic DNA was distributed evenly across all wells of several immunoSEQ 96-well plates, and each plate served as one replicate. Each replicate PCR for sorted subsets received around 200 ng genomic DNA, equal to some 32,000 T cell genomes. Purified libraries were quantified with a Qubit 3.0 fluorometer, sized on a Bioanalyzer 2100, and re-quantified with the KAPA Library Quantification kit. A separate single-read 150-cycle Illumina NextSeq 550 flow cell was used to sequence each immunoSEQ 96-well plate. Concerning the study's data processing: The immunoSEQ output contained only junctional sequences without quality scores, so filtering could not match that applied to full-length reads. To assign V/J genes and CDR3, sequences were annotated using PyIR, a Python wrapper for IgBLAST v1.9, with IMGT germline references. Reads were removed for weak V/J assignments (E-value above 1e-6), missing CDR3, stop codons, out-of-frame junctions, or ambiguous translated residues. V3J clonotypes were defined as sequences sharing an identical inferred V gene, J gene, and CDR3 amino acid sequence. Percentage overlap between repertoires was calculated by dividing the number of shared unique clonotypes by the size of the smaller repertoire. Richness of each repertoire was evaluated using RTK rarefaction, the Chao1 estimator, and Recon v2.1 estimates of unobserved clonotypes. For all TCRbeta clonotypes obtained by the gDNA method from a few donors, generation probabilities were computed with OLGA. In its TCRdb copy, this immuneACCESS table keeps in-frame sequences only and misses some clones. Where compared with another copy, unresolved V genes explain less than half of these, and the others have no known cause. That table furnishes V, J and clone size, whereas the DNA furnished D and trimming. In all, the sample holds approximately 980,000 clones, and about 80% of those were seen once. Over 1.3% of the sample rests with the top ten.

From cysteine to phenylalanine, the CDR3 is 11 amino acids long. The CDR3 DNA has 33 bases and is translated from base 1. CDR1 and CDR2 are drawn from the germline V gene: SGHRS, YFSETQ. The germline ends are 11 bases apart after V is trimmed by 8 bases and J by 8 bases. Healthy HIV-negative adults with no recently reported acute infections or vaccinations were included as donors. Every donor was a Caucasian adult residing in Nashville, Tennessee, USA. CD4+ T cells were enriched through magnetic negative selection, after which naive cells were positively selected on CD45RA and the remaining negative fraction served as the memory subset. Blood was collected by leukapheresis, and PBMCs were isolated by Ficoll-Histopaque density gradient centrifugation and then cryopreserved in liquid nitrogen vapor phase. Analytical flow cytometry was used to check the purity and quantity of each magnetically sorted T cell population. From each sorted fraction, genomic DNA was isolated and quantified by UV absorbance on a Nanodrop 2000c.

This TCR derives from a young man in good health. Material: memory CD4+ T cells sorted from blood. Interpreted using the paper, the cell subset or site label stands for: CD45RA-negative fraction. Rearrangement joined TRBV5-1 to TRBJ1-5; no D gene is confidently identified. The bases are TGCGCCAGGTCGGCCGCCGAGCCCCAGCATTTT. Its protein product is CARSAAEPQHF.